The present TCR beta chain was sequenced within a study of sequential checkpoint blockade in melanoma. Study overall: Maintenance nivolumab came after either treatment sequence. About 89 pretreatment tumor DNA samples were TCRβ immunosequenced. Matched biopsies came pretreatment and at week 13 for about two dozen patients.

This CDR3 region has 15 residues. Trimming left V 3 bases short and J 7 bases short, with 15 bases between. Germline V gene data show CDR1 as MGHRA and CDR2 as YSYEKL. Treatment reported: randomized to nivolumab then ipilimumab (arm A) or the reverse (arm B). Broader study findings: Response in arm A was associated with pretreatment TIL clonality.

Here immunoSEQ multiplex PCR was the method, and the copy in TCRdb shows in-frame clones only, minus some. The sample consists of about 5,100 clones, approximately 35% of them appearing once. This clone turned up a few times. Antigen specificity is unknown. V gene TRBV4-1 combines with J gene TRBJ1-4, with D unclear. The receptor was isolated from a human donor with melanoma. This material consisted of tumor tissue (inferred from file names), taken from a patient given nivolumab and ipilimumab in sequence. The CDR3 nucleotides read TGCGCCAGCAGCCAGCGACACGCGATCGGTGAAAAACTGTTTTTT. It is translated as CASSQRHAIGEKLFF.